This T cell receptor beta chain is drawn from a study of CD8+ T cells in alopecia areata. The study's findings and limits: Normal skin contains resident alphabeta T cells, and these are also sequenced in scalp samples.

V lost 2 bases and J lost 2; bases outside the gene matches: 7. Germline-derived CDR1 and CDR2 are SGDLS and YYNGEE. This CDR3 has 17 residues. Lesional scalp punch biopsies and peripheral blood came from alopecia areata patients. Cell sorting was applied to PBMCs, and CD4+ and CD8+ T cells were collected. Reverse transcribed after extraction, RNA yielded cDNA as the sequencing template. This table comes from immunoSEQ multiplex PCR, and its TCRdb copy is limited to in-frame clones, with some not included. Of some 22,000 clones in the sample, 40% to 65% were seen once. Comments on this clone: Its cognate antigen is unknown.

The gene calls are TRBV9 and TRBJ2-3, with 11 bases matching TRBD2. Sequenced sample: NKG2D-high CD8+ T cells sorted from blood. This clonotype originated in a human donor with alopecia areata. CDR3 DNA: TGTGCCAGCAGCGTCGCCGGGACTAGCGGAACCACAGATACGCAGTATTTT. This translates into CASSVAGTSGTTDTQYF.